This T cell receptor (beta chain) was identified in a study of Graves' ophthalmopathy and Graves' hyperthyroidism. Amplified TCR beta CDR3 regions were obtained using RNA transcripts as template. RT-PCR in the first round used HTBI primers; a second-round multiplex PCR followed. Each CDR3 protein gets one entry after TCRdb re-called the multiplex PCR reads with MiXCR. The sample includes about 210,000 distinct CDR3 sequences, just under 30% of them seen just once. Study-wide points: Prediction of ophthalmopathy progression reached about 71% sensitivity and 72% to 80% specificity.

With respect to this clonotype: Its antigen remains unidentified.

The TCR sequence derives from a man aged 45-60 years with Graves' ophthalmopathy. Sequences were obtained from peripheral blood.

CDR3 amino acids: CASSPAPAYEQYF. The CDR3 region has the DNA TGTGCCAGCAGTCCGGCCCCCGCGTACGAGCAGTACTTC. The chain joins TRBV28 to TRBJ2-7, with D hard to call. Per the germline V gene, CDR1 is MDHEN and CDR2 is SYDVKM. The V end was cut by 5 bases, the J end by 4 bases, with 12 bases between. The CDR3 has 13 amino acids.